Below, one T cell receptor beta chain is given with its context. The data derive from a study of blood T cell repertoires in COVID-19. Study in general: The cDNA or gDNA used as material had been derived from T cells, B-cell-depleted T cells, or PBMCs.

CDR3 length: 15 amino acids. Per the germline V gene, CDR1 is MNHEY and CDR2 is SVGAGI. V gave up 5 bases and J gave up 6 bases; unmatched junction bases: 10. As processed by the authors: Scientists estimated how many nucleated cells there were by amplifying reference gene primers. Assay used: immunoSEQ multiplex PCR; TCRdb lists only in-frame clones, some missing. The V and J calls and the clone size are those of that table, but D and trimming were determined from the DNA. Of 200,000 to 250,000 clones listed, over 70% are singletons. Cohorts were assigned according to the clinical history that participants reported. Someone with COVID-19 had been met by exposed participants within 2 weeks before study entry.

Specimen: PBMCs or T cells enriched from blood (not recorded which). The V and J genes are TRBV6-5 and TRBJ2-4; 7 positions agree with TRBD1. The clonotype originates from a woman aged 25 to 39 who had been exposed to COVID-19. The CDR3 coding sequence is TGTGCCAGCAGTCACCACCCGGGACAGATAAACATTCAGTACTTC. Translation gives CASSHHPGQINIQYF.